These 3 T cell receptor beta chains originate from one sample sequenced in a study of T cell changes during pregnancy in multiple sclerosis. This table comes from immunoSEQ multiplex PCR, and its TCRdb copy is limited to in-frame clones, with some not included. The sample has roughly 75,000 clones; 89% are singletons. The sample consisted of peripheral blood, taken before pregnancy. The receptors here all came from a female donor with multiple sclerosis, enrolled in a pregnancy study.

The chain recombines TRBV4-2 with TRBJ2-3; tentatively, D is TRBD2 (6 bases). CDR1 and CDR2 from the germline V gene are LGHNA and YNFKEQ. This CDR3 spans 16 amino acids. Between the trimmed V and J ends, which lost 1 base and 0 bases, there was a span of 11 bases. The CDR3 is CASSQAMGTSTDTQYF. CDR3 sequence (DNA): TGTGCCAGCAGCCAAGCGATGGGGACTAGCACAGATACGCAGTATTTT.

The chain recombines TRBV30 with TRBJ1-6; TRBD1 matches at 8 bases. The germline V gene encodes CDR1 GTSNPN and CDR2 SVGIG (reference sequence). This CDR3 comprises 13 residues. V trimming: 7 bases; J trimming: 6 bases; junction bases outside the gene matches: 5. The CDR3 DNA follows: TGTGCCTCCTCGGGACAGGTTAATTCACCCCTCCACTTT. Translating it yields CASSGQVNSPLHF.

As DNA, the CDR3 is TGTGCCATCAGAGACAGGGAGGACACTGAAGCTTTCTTT. Encoded protein: CAIRDREDTEAFF. The chain is built from TRBV10-3 and TRBJ1-1; 7 nucleotides match TRBD1. With 6 bases clipped from V and 3 bases from J, the junction kept 4 bases outside the gene matches. Germline CDR1 and CDR2: ENHRY and SYGVKD. This CDR3 has 13 amino acids.